This TCR beta chain stems from a study of blood T cell repertoires in COVID-19. Overall study: The cDNA or gDNA used as material had been derived from T cells, B-cell-depleted T cells, or PBMCs.

Per the original data handling: Researchers report that nucleated cell counts were estimated from reference gene primer amplification. The data were produced by immunoSEQ multiplex PCR, yet TCRdb's version contains in-frame clones alone and is incomplete. The DNA gave D and trimming, while V, J and clone size come from that table. The sample lists around 250,000 clones, over 75% occurring once. This CDR3 has 15 residues. V was trimmed by 1 base and J by 5 bases, leaving 15 bases between them. Germline V gene lookup returns CDR1 MNHNS and CDR2 SASEGT. The sample was peripheral blood. This sequence originates from a human donor in a cohort sampled during active COVID-19. This rearrangement joins TRBV6-1 to TRBJ2-7, with D maybe TRBD1 (6 bases). The CDR3 sequence is CASSEEFGQGHEQYF. The CDR3 bases are TGTGCCAGCAGTGAAGAATTCGGGCAGGGGCACGAGCAGTACTTC.